The rows below give T cell receptor beta chains drawn from one sample of a study of T cell responses to AZD1222 COVID-19 vaccine. Sequenced by immunoSEQ multiplex PCR; TCRdb stores in-frame clones only, minus some. The table records 120,000 to 150,000 clones, approximately 89% of them present only once. The material sequenced was peripheral blood, taken on day 0 of AZD1222 vaccination. The receptor source for this set is an adult in good health. Each CDR3 is given without its conserved first and last residue. A D gene is named only where the DNA matches it firmly.

J gene: TRBJ1-5; D gene: .; V gene: TRBV7-2; CDR3 protein: ASSVQGWGNQPQH
J gene: TRBJ1-3; D gene: .; V gene: TRBV3-1/TRBV3-2; CDR3 protein: ASSQVNSGNTIY
J gene: TRBJ2-3; D gene: .; V gene: TRBV6-5; CDR3 protein: ASSTSGASTDTQY
J gene: TRBJ1-5; D gene: .; V gene: TRBV7-2; CDR3 protein: ASSYWGSNQPQH
J gene: TRBJ2-3; D gene: .; V gene: TRBV28; CDR3 protein: ASSPTYGGGGTDTQY
J gene: TRBJ1-1; D gene: .; V gene: TRBV5-1; CDR3 protein: ASSPQPMNTEAF
J gene: TRBJ1-1; D gene: .; V gene: TRBV6-5; CDR3 protein: ASSYKGATEAF
J gene: TRBJ1-2; D gene: .; V gene: TRBV28; CDR3 protein: ASSLVGIGQSYGYT
J gene: TRBJ2-2; D gene: .; V gene: TRBV19; CDR3 protein: ASSTGRAPTGELF
J gene: TRBJ2-7; D gene: .; V gene: TRBV7-8; CDR3 protein: ASSLASGATLVKQY
J gene: TRBJ1-2; D gene: .; V gene: TRBV29-1; CDR3 protein: SAAMASNYGYT
J gene: TRBJ2-5; D gene: TRBD2; V gene: TRBV7-8; CDR3 protein: ASSLAAGGGQETQY
J gene: TRBJ2-3; D gene: TRBD2; V gene: TRBV5-1; CDR3 protein: ASSLPTRLAGGTDTQY
J gene: TRBJ1-1; D gene: .; V gene: TRBV5-1; CDR3 protein: ASSQGSSDTEAF
J gene: TRBJ1-5; D gene: TRBD1; V gene: TRBV10-3; CDR3 protein: ATQDRKGDQPQH
J gene: TRBJ1-5; D gene: TRBD1; V gene: TRBV6-5; CDR3 protein: ASRSRRGLPSH
J gene: TRBJ1-2; D gene: .; V gene: TRBV18; CDR3 protein: ASSPTRGRHNYGYT
J gene: TRBJ1-2; D gene: .; V gene: TRBV5-8; CDR3 protein: ASSPSGRWDT
J gene: TRBJ2-6; D gene: TRBD1; V gene: TRBV30; CDR3 protein: AWRKTGAGANVLT
J gene: TRBJ1-2; D gene: .; V gene: TRBV3-1/TRBV3-2; CDR3 protein: ASSPNAAVKRGYT
J gene: TRBJ1-1; D gene: .; V gene: TRBV11-2; CDR3 protein: ASSSTLGVQAF
J gene: TRBJ2-3; D gene: .; V gene: TRBV10-1; CDR3 protein: ASSGDFTDTQY
J gene: TRBJ2-7; D gene: .; V gene: TRBV7-9; CDR3 protein: ASSGDRLPYEQY
J gene: TRBJ1-1; D gene: .; V gene: TRBV5-8; CDR3 protein: ASSTGWYSQVNTEAF
J gene: TRBJ2-2; D gene: TRBD2; V gene: TRBV28; CDR3 protein: ASNPLPTSGNTGELF
J gene: TRBJ2-5; D gene: .; V gene: TRBV5-1; CDR3 protein: ASRSTDSPPETQY
J gene: TRBJ2-3; D gene: TRBD2; V gene: TRBV18; CDR3 protein: ASSLSGGAADTQY
J gene: TRBJ2-7; D gene: .; V gene: TRBV4-2; CDR3 protein: ASSQDLASGYEQY
J gene: TRBJ1-5; D gene: TRBD1; V gene: TRBV7-8; CDR3 protein: ASSLTGTGRNQPQH
J gene: TRBJ2-7; D gene: .; V gene: TRBV10-3; CDR3 protein: AISEAWDGYEQY
J gene: TRBJ1-4; D gene: .; V gene: TRBV27; CDR3 protein: ASSLIPNEKLF
J gene: TRBJ1-1; D gene: .; V gene: TRBV6-5; CDR3 protein: ASEMNTEAF
J gene: TRBJ1-6; D gene: TRBD1; V gene: TRBV24-1; CDR3 protein: ATSDSRQGSPLH
J gene: TRBJ2-7; D gene: .; V gene: TRBV6-2/TRBV6-3; CDR3 protein: ASSEGTGPKY
J gene: TRBJ1-1; D gene: TRBD1; V gene: TRBV19; CDR3 protein: ASSHRGLVTEAF
J gene: TRBJ1-3; D gene: .; V gene: TRBV9; CDR3 protein: ASSGHRDRKANTIY
J gene: TRBJ1-4; D gene: .; V gene: TRBV5-6; CDR3 protein: ASSLAATNEKLF
J gene: TRBJ2-3; D gene: TRBD2; V gene: TRBV9; CDR3 protein: ASSPRTPLSGTDTQY
J gene: TRBJ1-2; D gene: TRBD1; V gene: TRBV19; CDR3 protein: ASSDRTGPSGYT
J gene: TRBJ1-5; D gene: .; V gene: TRBV29-1; CDR3 protein: SVAGTINQPQH
J gene: TRBJ1-2; D gene: TRBD1; V gene: TRBV28; CDR3 protein: ASNAGGSNYGYT
J gene: TRBJ1-1; D gene: .; V gene: TRBV5-4; CDR3 protein: ASSLKTLGTEAF
J gene: TRBJ1-1; D gene: TRBD1; V gene: TRBV24-1; CDR3 protein: ATSDIRGREAF
J gene: TRBJ2-3; D gene: TRBD2; V gene: TRBV7-6; CDR3 protein: ASSPLAGGTSTDTQY
J gene: TRBJ2-2; D gene: .; V gene: TRBV5-1; CDR3 protein: ASNEGPNTGELF
J gene: TRBJ2-7; D gene: TRBD1; V gene: TRBV18; CDR3 protein: ASSVPGQTYYEQY
J gene: TRBJ1-3; D gene: .; V gene: TRBV12-3/TRBV12-4; CDR3 protein: ASTPGISVTIY
J gene: TRBJ1-5; D gene: .; V gene: TRBV19; CDR3 protein: ASSRPGSNQPQH
J gene: TRBJ2-1; D gene: .; V gene: TRBV7-9; CDR3 protein: ASSLADRDLV
J gene: TRBJ2-3; D gene: .; V gene: TRBV5-1; CDR3 protein: ASSLRDSTDTQY